This T cell receptor beta chain was profiled in a study of blood T cells in healthy people across ages. Findings of the study overall: Strong correlation linked observed beta diversity and percent naive T cells. Among long-lived donors, naive CD4+ cells were more numerous and diversity higher than in aged donors.

Between the trimmed V and J ends, which lost 5 bases and 2 bases, there was a span of 12 bases. The CDR3 is 14 amino acids. Together with a sample-barcoded 5' primer, a J-beta primer mix was included in a second PCR lasting roughly 7 to 11 cycles. TCRdb passed the 5' RACE reads through MiXCR, listing each CDR3 protein once. The sample carries roughly 1.7 million distinct CDR3 sequences, roughly 30% recorded once. Of note for this clonotype: Antigen unknown.

Sequences were obtained from blood. The chain carries TRBV12-3 or TRBV12-4 and TRBJ1-1; D possibly corresponds to TRBD1 (5 bases). The sequence came from a woman aged 25 to 39 in good health. This CDR3 is CASSRRGTNTEAFF. Here the CDR3 DNA reads TGTGCCAGCAGTCGACGGGGGACCAACACTGAAGCTTTCTTT.